The clone carrying this TCR beta chain was detected only a few times. Its antigen is unknown. Profiled with immunoSEQ multiplex PCR; TCRdb holds only in-frame clones, not every one. The table lists some 130,000 clones, 92% of them singletons. This sample was taken from a study of T cell responses to AZD1222 COVID-19 vaccine. Study conclusions and caveats: Spike-specific TCR breadth and depth went up after people got two AZD1222 doses. Repertoires in all cases were sampled only once the peak T cell response had passed. The span of vaccine-associated CD4 TCRs extended across spike, with dominance at 160-218 and 743-854.

Second-dose schedules of about 4 or about 12 weeks were combined. The sample was peripheral blood, taken 28 days after the second AZD1222 dose. This TCR came from an adult who received the AZD1222 COVID-19 vaccine.

CDR3 nucleotides: TGTGCCAGCAGCCAGGGACAGGGTGGAGAAAAACTGTTTTTT. It specifies CASSQGQGGEKLFF. The rearrangement links TRBV7-9 to TRBJ1-4; 9 bases map to TRBD1. J was trimmed by 8 bases and V by 5 bases; bases with no gene match: 6. This CDR3 comprises 14 residues. The germline V gene encodes CDR1 SEHNR and CDR2 FQNEAQ (reference sequence).